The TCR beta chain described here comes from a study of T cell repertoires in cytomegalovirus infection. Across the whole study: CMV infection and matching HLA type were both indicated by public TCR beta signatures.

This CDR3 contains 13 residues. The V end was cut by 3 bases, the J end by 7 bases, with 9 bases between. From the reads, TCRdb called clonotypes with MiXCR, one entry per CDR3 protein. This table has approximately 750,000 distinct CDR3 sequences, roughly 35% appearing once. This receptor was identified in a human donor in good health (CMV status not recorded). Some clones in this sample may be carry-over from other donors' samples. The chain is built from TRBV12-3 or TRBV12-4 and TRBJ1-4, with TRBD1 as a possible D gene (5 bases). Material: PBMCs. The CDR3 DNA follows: TGTGCCAGCAGTTTTGGGACGGGTGAAAAACTGTTTTTT. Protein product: CASSFGTGEKLFF.